These 17 T cell receptor beta chains share one sample of origin, sequenced in a study of a mutant IDH1 vaccine in newly diagnosed glioma. Their cognate antigens are unknown. Time point meaning: week 35, safety follow-up. Doses comprised 300 ug of mutant IDH1 20-mer peptide each, plus topical imiquimod. Assay: immunoSEQ multiplex PCR; the TCRdb copy retains only in-frame clones and omits some. This sample has 60,000 to 65,000 clones; 81% occur once, and the top ten carry 4.5% to 6%. This material consisted of PBMCs, taken from a glioma patient whose treatment included an IDH1 peptide vaccine. These receptors were collected from a man between 40 and 49 years old with glioma.

The V gene is TRBV4-3, the J gene TRBJ2-5; TRBD2 agrees at 9 bases. Germline V gene lookup returns CDR1 LGHNA and CDR2 YSLEER. This CDR3 is 15 amino acids long. The V gene end was trimmed by 4 bases and the J gene end by 5 bases; junction bases not matched to a gene: 8. CDR3 protein: CASSPRGTSRETQYF. The CDR3 DNA is TGCGCCAGCAGCCCCCGGGGGACTAGCAGGGAGACCCAGTACTTC.

The chain joins TRBV11-2 to TRBJ1-1, with TRBD1 matching over 7 bases. Per the germline V gene, CDR1 is SGHAT and CDR2 is FQNNGV. V gave up 3 bases and J gave up 1 base; unmatched junction bases: 5. CDR3 length equals 15 residues. CDR3 residues: CASSFITGENTEAFF. The CDR3 DNA is TGTGCCAGCAGCTTTATCACAGGGGAGAACACTGAAGCTTTCTTT. Full variable domain (remainder filled in from reference TRBV11-2 and TRBJ1-1): EAGVAQSPRYKIIEKRQSVAFWCNPISGHATLYWYQQILGQGPKLLIQFQNNGVVDDSQLPKDRFSAERLKGVDSTLKIQPAKLEDSAVYLCASSFITGENTEAFFGQGTRLTVV.

The chain links TRBV11-2 to TRBJ1-1; no reliable D call. Trimming left V 10 bases short and J 3 bases short, with 12 bases between. The CDR3 totals 12 residues. CDR1 and CDR2 (germline): SGHAT, FQNNGV. CDR3 amino acids: CATAAGYTEAFF. Here the CDR3 DNA reads TGTGCCACGGCCGCTGGGTACACTGAAGCTTTCTTT.

This clone was observed once. V gene TRBV7-2 combines with J gene TRBJ2-1; D uncertain. Trimming cost V 7 bases and J 9 bases, with 13 bases left between them. The germline V gene encodes CDR1 SGHTA and CDR2 FQGNSA. The CDR3 loop spans 12 amino acids. The CDR3 coding sequence is TGTGCCAGCACCTCGAACTTTGGTGAGCAGTTCTTC. It yields the protein CASTSNFGEQFF.

The chain carries TRBV7-2 and TRBJ1-1; maybe TRBD1 (6 bases). V was trimmed by 1 base and J by 4 bases, leaving 13 bases between them. This CDR3 contains 15 residues. The V gene's germline CDR1 is SGHTA and CDR2 FQGNSA. The CDR3 DNA reads TGTGCCAGCAGCTTAGGTCAGGGGTGGGGCACTGAAGCTTTCTTT. Translating it yields CASSLGQGWGTEAFF.

The gene calls are TRBV19 and TRBJ1-2; TRBD1 is a possible D gene (6 bases). V was trimmed by 4 bases and J by 8 bases, leaving 17 bases between them. Germline V gene sequence: CDR1 LNHDA, CDR2 SQIVND (reference sequence). The CDR3 loop spans 14 amino acids. This chain's CDR3 is CASSTLGQLSGYTF. CDR3 coding DNA: TGTGCCAGTAGTACCCTAGGACAGCTCAGCGGCTACACCTTC.

In its sample, this clone ranks as medium-sized. This rearrangement joins TRBV30 to TRBJ2-6; D is perhaps TRBD1 (6 bases). V was clipped by 2 bases and J by 2 bases, with 13 bases between them. Germline V gene sequence: CDR1 GTSNPN, CDR2 SVGIG (reference sequence). The CDR3 has 16 residues. The CDR3 reads CAWSRQGITGANVLTF. CDR3 coding DNA: TGTGCCTGGAGTCGGCAGGGGATAACTGGGGCCAACGTCCTGACTTTC.

The sample holds a few counts of this clone. The CDR3 coding sequence is TGCAGCGTGGGGACAGTCGAAAACACTGAAGCTTTCTTT. The encoded protein is CSVGTVENTEAFF. The chain has TRBV29-1 and TRBJ1-1; 7 bases are shared with TRBD1. The length of the CDR3 is 13 residues. Germline assignment: CDR1 SQVTM and CDR2 ANQGSEA. Unmatched junction bases numbered 6, after V lost 6 bases and J lost 2 bases.

This chain connects TRBV29-1 to TRBJ2-5, with 9 bases matching TRBD1. Germline V gene lookup returns CDR1 SQVTM and CDR2 ANQGSEA. The CDR3 spans 13 residues. The V segment lost 5 bases and the J segment 4 bases; nucleotides outside the gene matches: 5. The CDR3 is CSVTTGGSETQYF. Here the CDR3 DNA reads TGCAGCGTTACTACAGGGGGCTCAGAGACCCAGTACTTC.

V gene TRBV7-2 combines with J gene TRBJ2-5; TRBD1 might be the D (5 bases). The DNA end favors TRBJ2-7, so the J call may be wrong. CDR3 length: 16 amino acids. CDR1 is SGHTA, CDR2 FQGNSA, per germline. CDR3 sequence: CASSSRKGSGFYEQYF. DNA for the CDR3: TGTGCCAGCAGCTCCAGGAAGGGGTCTGGCTTCTACGAGCAGTACTTC.

In nucleotides, the CDR3 is TGTGCCAGCCCCACTCGGCACGCCAGGGGGGCTCCCAAAAACATTCAGTACTTC. Its translation is CASPTRHARGAPKNIQYF. The chain links TRBV11-2 to TRBJ2-4; a possible D gene is TRBD1 (7 bases). The CDR3 is 18 amino acids. V was trimmed by 8 bases and J by 2 bases, leaving 25 bases between them. CDR1 is SGHAT, CDR2 FQNNGV, per germline. The variable domain in full, completed from reference TRBV11-2 and TRBJ2-4, reads EAGVAQSPRYKIIEKRQSVAFWCNPISGHATLYWYQQILGQGPKLLIQFQNNGVVDDSQLPKDRFSAERLKGVDSTLKIQPAKLEDSAVYLCASPTRHARGAPKNIQYFGAGTRLSVL.

The chain joins TRBV4-1 to TRBJ2-7, with a possible D match to TRBD1 (6 bases). There are 14 residues in the CDR3. In germline, CDR1 is MGHRA, CDR2 YSYEKL. Trimming shortened V by 5 bases and J by 0 bases, and 11 bases separated the two germline ends. CDR3 DNA: TGCGCCAGCAGCTATCGGACAGCCTCCTACGAGCAGTACTTC. Its protein is CASSYRTASYEQYF.

The CDR3 reads CASSYSVGRYNSPLHF. In DNA form, the CDR3 reads TGTGCCAGCAGTTACTCGGTCGGGCGGTATAATTCACCCCTCCACTTT. The chain is built from TRBV6-5 and TRBJ1-6, with D hard to call. The CDR3 has 16 amino acids. CDR1 is MNHEY and CDR2 is SVGAGI in the germline V gene. V lost 0 bases to trimming and J lost 4 bases, with 10 bases between them.

J is TRBJ2-1 and V is TRBV29-1; D call uncertain. Germline values: CDR1 SQVTM, CDR2 ANQGSEA. V was shortened by 1 base and J by 10 bases, with 17 bases between the two germline ends. This CDR3 spans 14 amino acids. As DNA, the CDR3 is TGCAGCGTTGAAGGGGGTCACACCGTTGAGGAGCAGTTCTTC. Amino acids: CSVEGGHTVEEQFF.

V and J are TRBV10-3 and TRBJ2-7; 9 nucleotides agree with TRBD2. Germline CDR1 and CDR2: ENHRY and SYGVKD. After removal of 6 bases from V and 7 bases from J, the junction contained 16 bases not matched to a gene. The CDR3 is 16 amino acids. The CDR3 DNA reads TGTGCCATCAGGGACAAGCTAGCGGGGCCTGGAGTGGAGCAGTACTTC. Its protein is CAIRDKLAGPGVEQYF.

The chain joins TRBV11-2 to TRBJ2-3; 8 bases line up with TRBD2. The CDR3 is made up of 16 amino acids. Germline CDR1 SGHAT, CDR2 FQNNGV. V trimming: 5 bases; J trimming: 3 bases; junction bases outside the gene matches: 10. The CDR3, as DNA: TGTGCCAGCAGCCAATTTAGCGCGGGAGGTACAGATACGCAGTATTTT. Translated: CASSQFSAGGTDTQYF.

J is TRBJ2-1 and V is TRBV4-1; D not resolved. Per the germline V gene, CDR1 is MGHRA and CDR2 is YSYEKL. The CDR3 is made up of 14 amino acids. V shed 2 bases and J shed 5 bases, with 10 bases lying between them. CDR3 DNA: TGCGCCAGCAGCCAAAGGGCGGCTCACAATGAGCAGTTCTTC. Protein product: CASSQRAAHNEQFF.